Sequencing of this T cell receptor (beta chain) was carried out in a study of blood T cells in healthy people across ages. Study-wide findings and caveats: Fewer expanded clones and more diversity marked long-lived versus aged donors.

There are 14 residues in the CDR3. Germline V lookup: CDR1 SGHTA, CDR2 FQGNSA. The V and J ends lost 8 bases and 5 bases respectively, with 16 bases between them. This clonotype was observed a few times. Its specificity is unknown. PCR was performed a second time for about 7 to 11 cycles using a sample-barcoded 5' primer and a J-beta primer mix. TCRdb redid the calling of the 5' RACE reads with MiXCR, one entry per CDR3 protein. The repertoire holds around 1,800,000 distinct CDR3 sequences, with more than 35% as singletons. The chain combines TRBV7-2 with TRBJ2-1; the D is unclear. The sequence derives from a human donor in good health. Sequencing was performed on blood. Here the CDR3 DNA reads TGTGCCAGCCGCCCCAACGCCAGAAACAATGAGCAGTTCTTC. Translating it yields CASRPNARNNEQFF. Combining the CDR3 with reference TRBV7-2 and TRBJ2-1 gives the whole variable domain GAGVSQSPSNKVTEKGKDVELRCDPISGHTALYWYRQSLGQGLEFLIYFQGNSAPDKSGLPSDRFSAERTGGSVSTLTIQRTQQEDSAVYLCASRPNARNNEQFFGPGTRLTVL.